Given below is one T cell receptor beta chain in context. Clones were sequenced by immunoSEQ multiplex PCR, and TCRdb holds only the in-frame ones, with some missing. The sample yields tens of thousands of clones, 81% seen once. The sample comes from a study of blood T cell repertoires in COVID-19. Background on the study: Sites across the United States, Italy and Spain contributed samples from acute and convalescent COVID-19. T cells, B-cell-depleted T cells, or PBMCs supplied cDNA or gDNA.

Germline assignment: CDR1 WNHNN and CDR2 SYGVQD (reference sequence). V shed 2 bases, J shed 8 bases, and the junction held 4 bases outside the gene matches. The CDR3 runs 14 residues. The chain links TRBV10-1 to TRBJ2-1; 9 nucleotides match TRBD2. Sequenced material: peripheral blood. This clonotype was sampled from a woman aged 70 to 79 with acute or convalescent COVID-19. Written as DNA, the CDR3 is TGCGCCAGCAGTGAGGCGGGAGGGCCCGATGAGCAGTTCTTC. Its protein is CASSEAGGPDEQFF.